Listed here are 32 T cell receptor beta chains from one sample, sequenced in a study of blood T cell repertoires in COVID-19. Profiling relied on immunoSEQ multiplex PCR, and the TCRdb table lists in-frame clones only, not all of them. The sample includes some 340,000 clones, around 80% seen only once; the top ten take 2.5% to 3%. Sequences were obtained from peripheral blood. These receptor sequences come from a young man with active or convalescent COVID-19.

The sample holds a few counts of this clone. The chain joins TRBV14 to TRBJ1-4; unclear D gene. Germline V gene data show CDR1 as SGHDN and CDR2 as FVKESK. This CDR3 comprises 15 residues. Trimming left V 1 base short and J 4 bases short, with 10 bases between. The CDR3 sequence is CASSQAQANNEKLFF. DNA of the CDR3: TGTGCCAGCAGCCAAGCCCAGGCGAATAATGAAAAACTGTTTTTT. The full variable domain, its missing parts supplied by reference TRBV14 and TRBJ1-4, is EAGVTQFPSHSVIEKGQTVTLRCDPISGHDNLYWYRRVMGKEIKFLLHFVKESKQDESGMPNNRFLAERTGGTYSTLKVQPAELEDSGVYFCASSQAQANNEKLFFGSGTQLSVL.

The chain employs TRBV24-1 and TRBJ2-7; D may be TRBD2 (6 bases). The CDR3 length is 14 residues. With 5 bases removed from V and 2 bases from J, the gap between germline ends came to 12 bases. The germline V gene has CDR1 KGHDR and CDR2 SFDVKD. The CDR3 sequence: CATSGREVPYEQYF. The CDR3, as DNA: TGTGCCACCAGTGGAAGGGAGGTCCCCTACGAGCAGTACTTC.

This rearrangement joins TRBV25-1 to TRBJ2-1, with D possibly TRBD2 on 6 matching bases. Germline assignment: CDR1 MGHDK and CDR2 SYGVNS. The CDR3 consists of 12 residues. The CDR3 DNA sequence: TGTGCGGCCGGGACTCCCGGTCGTGAGCAGTTCTTC. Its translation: CAAGTPGREQFF.

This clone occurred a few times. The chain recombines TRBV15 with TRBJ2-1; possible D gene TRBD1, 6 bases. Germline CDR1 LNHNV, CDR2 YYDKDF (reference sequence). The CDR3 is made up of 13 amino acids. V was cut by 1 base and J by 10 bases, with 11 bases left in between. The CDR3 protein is CATSRVTGGEQFF. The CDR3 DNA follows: TGTGCCACCAGCAGAGTGACAGGCGGGGAGCAGTTCTTC.

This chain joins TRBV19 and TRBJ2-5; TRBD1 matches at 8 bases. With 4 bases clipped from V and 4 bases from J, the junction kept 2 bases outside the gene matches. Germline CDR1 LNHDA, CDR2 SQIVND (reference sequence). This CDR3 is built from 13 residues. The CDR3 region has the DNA TGTGCCAGTAGTAGACAGGGGCGAGAGACCCAGTACTTC. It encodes CASSRQGRETQYF.

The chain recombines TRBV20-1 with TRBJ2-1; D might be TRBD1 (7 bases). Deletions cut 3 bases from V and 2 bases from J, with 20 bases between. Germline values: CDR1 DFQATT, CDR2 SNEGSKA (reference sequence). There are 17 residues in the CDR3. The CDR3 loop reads CSASSGTAGGTYNEQFF. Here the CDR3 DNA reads TGCAGTGCTAGTTCCGGGACTGCAGGGGGGACCTACAATGAGCAGTTCTTC.

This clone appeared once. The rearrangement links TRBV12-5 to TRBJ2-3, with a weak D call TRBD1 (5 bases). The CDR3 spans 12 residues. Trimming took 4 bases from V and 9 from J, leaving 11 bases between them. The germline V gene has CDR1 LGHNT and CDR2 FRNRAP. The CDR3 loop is CASGSNRLTQYF. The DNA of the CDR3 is TGTGCTAGTGGTTCCAACAGGTTAACGCAGTATTTT.

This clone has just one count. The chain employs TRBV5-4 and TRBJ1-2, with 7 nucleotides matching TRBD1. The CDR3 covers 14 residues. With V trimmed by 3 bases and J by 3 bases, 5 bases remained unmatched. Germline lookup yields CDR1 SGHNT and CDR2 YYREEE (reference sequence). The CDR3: CASSSQGRDYGYTF. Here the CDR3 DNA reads TGTGCCAGCAGCTCACAGGGGAGAGACTATGGCTACACCTTC.

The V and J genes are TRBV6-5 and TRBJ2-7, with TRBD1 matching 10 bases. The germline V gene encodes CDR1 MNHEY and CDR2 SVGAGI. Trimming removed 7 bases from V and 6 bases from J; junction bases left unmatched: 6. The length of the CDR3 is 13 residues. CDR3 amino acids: CASNPGTGVEQYF. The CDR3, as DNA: TGTGCCAGCAACCCCGGGACAGGGGTCGAGCAGTACTTC.

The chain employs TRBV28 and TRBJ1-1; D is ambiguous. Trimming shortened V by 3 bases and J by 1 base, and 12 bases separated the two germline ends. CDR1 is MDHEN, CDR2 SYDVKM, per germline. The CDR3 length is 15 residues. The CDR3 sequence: CASSFRVEGNTEAFF. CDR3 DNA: TGTGCCAGCAGTTTTAGGGTGGAGGGGAACACTGAAGCTTTCTTT.

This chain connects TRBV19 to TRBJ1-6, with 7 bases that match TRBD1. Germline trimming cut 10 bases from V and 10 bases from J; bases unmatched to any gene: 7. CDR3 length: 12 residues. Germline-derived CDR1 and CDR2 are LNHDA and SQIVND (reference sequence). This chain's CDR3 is CATARQGSPLHF. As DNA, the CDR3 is TGTGCCACCGCCCGACAGGGATCACCCCTCCACTTT. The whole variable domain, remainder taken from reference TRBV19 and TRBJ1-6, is DGGITQSPKYLFRKEGQNVTLSCEQNLNHDAMYWYRQDPGQGLRLIYYSQIVNDFQKGDIAEGYSVSREKKESFPLTVTSAQKNPTAFYLCATARQGSPLHFGNGTRLTVT.

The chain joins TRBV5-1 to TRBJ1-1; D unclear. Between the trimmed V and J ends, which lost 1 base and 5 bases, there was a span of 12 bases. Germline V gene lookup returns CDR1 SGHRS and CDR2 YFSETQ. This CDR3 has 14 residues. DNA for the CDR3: TGCGCCAGCAGCTTGTTATTGAGAGGAACTGAAGCTTTCTTT. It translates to CASSLLLRGTEAFF.

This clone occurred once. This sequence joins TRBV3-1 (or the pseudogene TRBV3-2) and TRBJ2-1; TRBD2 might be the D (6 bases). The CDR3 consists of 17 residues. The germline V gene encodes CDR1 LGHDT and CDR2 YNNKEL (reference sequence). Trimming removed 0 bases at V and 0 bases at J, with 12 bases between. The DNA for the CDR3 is TGTGCCAGCAGCCAAGATTTCGGAGGGCCCTCCTACAATGAGCAGTTCTTC. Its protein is CASSQDFGGPSYNEQFF.

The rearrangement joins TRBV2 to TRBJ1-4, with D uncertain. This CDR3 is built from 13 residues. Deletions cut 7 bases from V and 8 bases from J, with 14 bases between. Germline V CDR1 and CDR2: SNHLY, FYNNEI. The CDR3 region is CASNRPRGEKLFF. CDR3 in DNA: TGTGCCAGCAATCGCCCGAGAGGCGAAAAACTGTTTTTT. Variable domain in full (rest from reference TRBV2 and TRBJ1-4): EPEVTQTPSHQVTQMGQEVILRCVPISNHLYFYWYRQILGQKVEFLVSFYNNEISEKSEIFDDQFSVERPDGSNFTLKIRSTKLEDSAMYFCASNRPRGEKLFFGSGTQLSVL.

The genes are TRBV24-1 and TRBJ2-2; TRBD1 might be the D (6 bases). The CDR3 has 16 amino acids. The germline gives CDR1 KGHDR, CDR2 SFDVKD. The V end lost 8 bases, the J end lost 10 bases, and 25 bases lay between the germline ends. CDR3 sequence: CATTLLQGPNEQELFF. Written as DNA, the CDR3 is TGTGCCACCACACTCCTTCAGGGGCCTAACGAGCAGGAGCTGTTTTTT.

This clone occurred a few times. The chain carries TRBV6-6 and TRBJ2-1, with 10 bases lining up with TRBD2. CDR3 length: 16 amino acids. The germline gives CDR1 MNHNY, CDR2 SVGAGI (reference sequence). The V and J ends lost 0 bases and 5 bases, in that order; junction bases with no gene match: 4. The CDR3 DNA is TGTGCCAGCAGTTACTCGGTAGCGGGAGGACACAATGAGCAGTTCTTC. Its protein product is CASSYSVAGGHNEQFF.

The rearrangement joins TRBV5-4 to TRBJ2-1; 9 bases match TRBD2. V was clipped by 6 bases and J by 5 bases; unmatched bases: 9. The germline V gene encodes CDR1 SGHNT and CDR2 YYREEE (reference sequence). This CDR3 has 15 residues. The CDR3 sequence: CASTAGGPGDNEQFF. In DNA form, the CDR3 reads TGTGCCAGCACTGCGGGGGGGCCAGGGGACAATGAGCAGTTCTTC.

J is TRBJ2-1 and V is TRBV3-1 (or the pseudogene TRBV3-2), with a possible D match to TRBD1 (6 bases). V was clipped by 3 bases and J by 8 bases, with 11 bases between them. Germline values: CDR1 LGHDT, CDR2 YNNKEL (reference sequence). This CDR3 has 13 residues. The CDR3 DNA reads TGTGCCAGCAGCCACCAGGGGCGGGATGAGCAGTTCTTC. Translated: CASSHQGRDEQFF.

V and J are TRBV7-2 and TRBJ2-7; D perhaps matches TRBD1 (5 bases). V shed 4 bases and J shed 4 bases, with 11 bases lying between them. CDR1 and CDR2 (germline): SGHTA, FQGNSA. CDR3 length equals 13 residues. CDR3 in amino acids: CASSYGRQYEQYF. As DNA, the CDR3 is TGTGCCAGCAGCTACGGACGACAGTACGAGCAGTACTTC.

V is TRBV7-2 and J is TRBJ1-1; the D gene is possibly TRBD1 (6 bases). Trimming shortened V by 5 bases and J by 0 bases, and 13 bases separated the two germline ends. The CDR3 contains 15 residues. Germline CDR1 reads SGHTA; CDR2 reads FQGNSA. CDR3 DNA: TGTGCCAGCAGCCGGGGGGAGGGGGTGAACACTGAAGCTTTCTTT. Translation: CASSRGEGVNTEAFF.

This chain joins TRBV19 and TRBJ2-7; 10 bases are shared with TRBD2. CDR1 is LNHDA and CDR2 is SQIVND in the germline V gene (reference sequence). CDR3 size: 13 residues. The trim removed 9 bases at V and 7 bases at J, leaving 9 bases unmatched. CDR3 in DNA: TGTGCCAGCACAGCGGGAGGGCCTCAGGAGCAGTACTTC. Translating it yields CASTAGGPQEQYF.

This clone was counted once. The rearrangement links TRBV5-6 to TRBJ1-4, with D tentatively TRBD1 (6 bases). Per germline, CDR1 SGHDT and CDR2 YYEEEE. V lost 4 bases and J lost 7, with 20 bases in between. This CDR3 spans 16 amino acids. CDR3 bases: TGTGCCAGCAGCGTCACAGGGAAAGGGGGTGGTGAAAAACTGTTTTTT. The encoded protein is CASSVTGKGGGEKLFF.

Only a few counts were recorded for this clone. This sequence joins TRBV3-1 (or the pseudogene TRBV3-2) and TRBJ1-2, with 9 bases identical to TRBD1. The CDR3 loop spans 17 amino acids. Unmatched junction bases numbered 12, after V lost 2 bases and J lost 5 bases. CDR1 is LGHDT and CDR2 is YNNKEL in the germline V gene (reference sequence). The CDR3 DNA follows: TGTGCCAGCAGCCAAAATGCTGCGGGACAGGGAGTTTATGGCTACACCTTC. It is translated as CASSQNAAGQGVYGYTF.

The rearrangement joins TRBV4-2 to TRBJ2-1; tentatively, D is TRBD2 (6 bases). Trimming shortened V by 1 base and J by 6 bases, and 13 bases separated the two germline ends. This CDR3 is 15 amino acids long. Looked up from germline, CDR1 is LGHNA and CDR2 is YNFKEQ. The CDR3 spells CASSQVSGGANEQFF. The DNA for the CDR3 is TGTGCCAGCAGCCAAGTATCGGGCGGGGCCAATGAGCAGTTCTTC.

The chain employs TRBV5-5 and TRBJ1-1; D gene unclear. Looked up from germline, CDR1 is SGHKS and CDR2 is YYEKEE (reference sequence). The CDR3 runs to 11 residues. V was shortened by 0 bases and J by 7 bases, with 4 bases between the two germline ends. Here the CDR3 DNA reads TGTGCCAGCAGCTTGGCGGGTGAAGCTTTCTTT. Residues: CASSLAGEAFF.

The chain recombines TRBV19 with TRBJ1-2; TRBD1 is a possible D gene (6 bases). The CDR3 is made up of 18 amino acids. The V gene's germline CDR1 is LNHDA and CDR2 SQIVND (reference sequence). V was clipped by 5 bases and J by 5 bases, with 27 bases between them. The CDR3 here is CASSERTVTPLREYGYTF. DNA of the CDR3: TGTGCCAGTAGTGAAAGGACAGTCACCCCTCTTCGAGAGTATGGCTACACCTTC.

Here the CDR3 DNA reads TGTGCCAGCTCGTTGTACAGAGGACAGTTTAACACTGAAGCTTTCTTT. Its translation: CASSLYRGQFNTEAFF. The rearrangement uses TRBV18 and TRBJ1-1, with D possibly matching TRBD1 (6 bases). The CDR3 sequence is 16 residues long. Trimming stripped 6 bases from V and 2 bases from J, with 19 bases between. The germline gives CDR1 KGHSH, CDR2 LQKENI.

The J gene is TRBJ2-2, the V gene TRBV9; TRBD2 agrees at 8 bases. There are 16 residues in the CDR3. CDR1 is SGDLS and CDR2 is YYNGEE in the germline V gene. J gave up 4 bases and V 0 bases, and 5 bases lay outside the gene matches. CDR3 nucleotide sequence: TGTGCCAGCAGCGTAGCCGCTAGCGGGTCCACCGGGGAGCTGTTTTTT. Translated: CASSVAASGSTGELFF.

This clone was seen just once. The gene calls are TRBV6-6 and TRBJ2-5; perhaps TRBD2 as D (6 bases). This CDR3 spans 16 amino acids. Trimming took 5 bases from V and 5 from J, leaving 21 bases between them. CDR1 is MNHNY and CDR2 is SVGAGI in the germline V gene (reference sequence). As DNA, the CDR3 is TGTGCCAGCAGTCGTACCTGGGGCCAGGGAGGCGAGACCCAGTACTTC. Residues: CASSRTWGQGGETQYF.

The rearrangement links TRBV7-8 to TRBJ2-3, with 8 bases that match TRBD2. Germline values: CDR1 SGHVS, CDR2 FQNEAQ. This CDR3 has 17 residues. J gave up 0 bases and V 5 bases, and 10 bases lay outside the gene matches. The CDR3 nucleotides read TGTGCCAGCAGCCACCTAGCGGGCAGAGGGAGCACAGATACGCAGTATTTT. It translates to CASSHLAGRGSTDTQYF.

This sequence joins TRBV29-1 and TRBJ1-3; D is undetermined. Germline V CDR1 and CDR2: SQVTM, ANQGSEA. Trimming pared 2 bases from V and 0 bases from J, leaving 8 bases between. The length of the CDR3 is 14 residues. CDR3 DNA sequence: TGCAGCGTTGAACAGTCAAGCTCTGGAAACACCATATATTTT. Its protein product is CSVEQSSSGNTIYF. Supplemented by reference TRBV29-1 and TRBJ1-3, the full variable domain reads SAVISQKPSRDICQRGTSLTIQCQVDSQVTMMFWYRQQPGQSLTLIATANQGSEATYESGFVIDKFPISRPNLTFSTLTVSNMSPEDSSIYLCSVEQSSSGNTIYFGEGSWLTVV.

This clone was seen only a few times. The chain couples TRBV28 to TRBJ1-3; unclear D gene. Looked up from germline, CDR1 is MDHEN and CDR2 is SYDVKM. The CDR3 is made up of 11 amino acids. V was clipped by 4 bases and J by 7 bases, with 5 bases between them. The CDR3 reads CASSSFNTIYF. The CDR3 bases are TGTGCCAGCAGTTCCTTCAACACCATATATTTT.